This T cell receptor beta chain was found in a study of blood T cell repertoires in COVID-19. Study at large: The United States, Italy and Spain provided the acute and convalescent COVID-19 samples. PBMCs, B-cell-depleted T cells, or T cells provided the cDNA or gDNA that made up the material.

As originally analysed: Researchers report that nucleated cell counts were estimated from reference gene primer amplification. Measured with immunoSEQ multiplex PCR; TCRdb has only the in-frame clones, and not every one. The DNA gave D and trimming, while V, J and clone size come from that table. This table holds a few hundred thousand clones, about four fifths found once. The count of this clone is one. The CDR3 consists of 15 residues. Per the germline V gene, CDR1 is SGHAT and CDR2 is FQNNGV. Between the trimmed V and J ends, which lost 5 bases and 2 bases, there was a span of 14 bases. Sequencing used peripheral blood. This receptor was identified in a young woman with acute or convalescent COVID-19. The chain uses TRBV11-2 and TRBJ2-3, with a tentative D call TRBD1 (5 bases). CDR3 amino acids: CASSAGIQNTDTQYF. The CDR3 bases are TGTGCCAGCAGCGCAGGGATTCAGAACACAGATACGCAGTATTTT.